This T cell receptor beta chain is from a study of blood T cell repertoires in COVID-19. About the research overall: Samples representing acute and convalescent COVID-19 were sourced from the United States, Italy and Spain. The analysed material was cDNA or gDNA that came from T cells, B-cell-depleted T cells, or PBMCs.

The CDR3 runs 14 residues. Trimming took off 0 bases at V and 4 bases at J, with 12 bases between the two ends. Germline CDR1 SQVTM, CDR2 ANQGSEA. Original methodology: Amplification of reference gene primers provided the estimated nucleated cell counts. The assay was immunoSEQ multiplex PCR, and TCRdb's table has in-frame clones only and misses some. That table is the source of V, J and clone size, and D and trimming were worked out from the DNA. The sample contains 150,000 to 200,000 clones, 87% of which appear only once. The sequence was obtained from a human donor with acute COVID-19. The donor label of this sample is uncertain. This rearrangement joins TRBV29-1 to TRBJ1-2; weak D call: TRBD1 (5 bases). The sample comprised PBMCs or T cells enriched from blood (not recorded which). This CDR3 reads CSVEDREGVYGYTF. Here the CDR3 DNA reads TGCAGCGTTGAAGACAGGGAGGGCGTCTATGGCTACACCTTC.